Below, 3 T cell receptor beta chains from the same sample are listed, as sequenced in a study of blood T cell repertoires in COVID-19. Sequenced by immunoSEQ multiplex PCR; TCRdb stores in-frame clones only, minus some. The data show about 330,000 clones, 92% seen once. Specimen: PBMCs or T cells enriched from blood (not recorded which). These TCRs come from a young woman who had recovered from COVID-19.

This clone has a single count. CDR3 amino acids: CASRQTGSNQPQHF. The CDR3 nucleotides are TGTGCCAGCAGGCAGACAGGGAGCAATCAGCCCCAGCATTTT. This rearrangement joins TRBV3-1 (or the pseudogene TRBV3-2) to TRBJ1-5, with 7 nucleotides matching TRBD1. Trimming at V came to 6 bases and at J to 1 base, leaving 3 bases not matched to a gene. CDR1 LGHDT and CDR2 YNNKEL come from the germline V gene (reference sequence). The CDR3 contains 14 residues.

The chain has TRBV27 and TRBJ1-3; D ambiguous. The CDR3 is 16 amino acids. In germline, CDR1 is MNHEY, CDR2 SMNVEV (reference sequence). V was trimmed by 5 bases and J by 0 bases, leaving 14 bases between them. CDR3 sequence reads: CASSPMVESSGNTIYF. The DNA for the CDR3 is TGTGCCAGCAGTCCGATGGTGGAGAGCTCTGGAAACACCATATATTTT.

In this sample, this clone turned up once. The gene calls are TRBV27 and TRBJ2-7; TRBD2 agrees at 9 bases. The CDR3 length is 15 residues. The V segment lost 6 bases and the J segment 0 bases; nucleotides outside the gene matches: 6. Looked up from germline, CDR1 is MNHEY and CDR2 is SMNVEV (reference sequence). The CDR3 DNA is TGTGCCAGCAGCCTAGCGGGACGATACTCCTACGAGCAGTACTTC. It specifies CASSLAGRYSYEQYF.